This T cell receptor (beta chain) was captured by sequencing in a study of blood T cell repertoires in COVID-19. Generated by immunoSEQ multiplex PCR, the TCRdb table keeps only in-frame clones and is missing some. This table holds 150,000 to 200,000 clones, around 78% found once. CDR1 and CDR2 (germline): ENHRY, SYGVKD. Trimming removed 0 bases at V and 9 bases at J, with 18 bases between. The CDR3 runs to 16 residues. This chain links TRBV10-3 with TRBJ1-5; tentatively, D is TRBD1 (5 bases). The sequenced sample was peripheral blood. The receptor comes from an elderly woman with active or convalescent COVID-19. As DNA, the CDR3 is TGTGCCATCAGTGAGTCTCAGGGACTCGATGGGCTGCCCCAGCATTTT. Encoded protein: CAISESQGLDGLPQHF.